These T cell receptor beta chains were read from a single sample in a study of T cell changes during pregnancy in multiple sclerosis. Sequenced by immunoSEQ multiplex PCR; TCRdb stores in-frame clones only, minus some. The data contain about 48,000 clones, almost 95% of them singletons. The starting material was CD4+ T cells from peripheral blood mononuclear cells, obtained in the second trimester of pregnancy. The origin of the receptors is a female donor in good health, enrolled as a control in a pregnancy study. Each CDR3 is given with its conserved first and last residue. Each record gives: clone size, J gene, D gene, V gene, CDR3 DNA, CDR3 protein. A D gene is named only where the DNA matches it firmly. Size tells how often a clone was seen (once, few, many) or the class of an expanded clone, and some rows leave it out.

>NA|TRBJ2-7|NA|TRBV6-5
TGTGCCAGCAGCCGTGGGGGACTCCCCTACGAGCAGTACTTC
CASSRGGLPYEQYF
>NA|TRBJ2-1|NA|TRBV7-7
TGTGCCAGCAGCTTAGCGGGGGGGCCATACAATGAGCAGTTCTTC
CASSLAGGPYNEQFF
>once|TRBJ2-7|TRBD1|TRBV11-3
TGTGCCAGCAGCTTAGATCCGGGACAGGGGACCGAGCAGTACTTC
CASSLDPGQGTEQYF
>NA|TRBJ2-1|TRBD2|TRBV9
TGTGCCAGCAGCCTAGCGCCGGGACTAGCGGACAATGAGCAGTTCTTC
CASSLAPGLADNEQFF
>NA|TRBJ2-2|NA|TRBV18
TGTGCCAGCTCACGGGGACTGACCACCGGGGAGCTGTTTTTT
CASSRGLTTGELFF
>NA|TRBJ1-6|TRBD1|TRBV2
TGTGCCAGCAGTGAGGACAGGACCCTCCACTTT
CASSEDRTLHF
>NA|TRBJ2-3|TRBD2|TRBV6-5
TGTGCCAGCAGCCTCAGCGGGGCGAGCACAGATACGCAGTATTTT
CASSLSGASTDTQYF
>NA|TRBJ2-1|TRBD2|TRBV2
TGTGCCAGCGGTCGACTAGCAGCCTACAATGAGCAGTTCTTC
CASGRLAAYNEQFF
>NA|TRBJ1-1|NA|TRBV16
TGTGCCAGCAGCCAATCGCTACTCGAGACTGAAGCTTTCTTT
CASSQSLLETEAFF
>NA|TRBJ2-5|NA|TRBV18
TGTGCCAGCTCACCCCGCGGGGTGGCCAAAGAGACCCAGTACTTC
CASSPRGVAKETQYF
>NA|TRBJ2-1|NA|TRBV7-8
TGTGCCAGCAGCTTGGGGCTACCCAATGAGCAGTTCTTC
CASSLGLPNEQFF
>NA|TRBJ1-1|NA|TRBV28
TGTGCCAGCAGCCGCTCCGGGGTCAAAGCTTTCTTT
CASSRSGVKAFF
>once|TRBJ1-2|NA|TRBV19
TGTGCCAGTAGTACCCCCACAGGTACGGATGGCTACACCTTC
CASSTPTGTDGYTF
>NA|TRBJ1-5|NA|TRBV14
TGTGCCAGCAGTTTCAGGGATCAGCCCCAGCATTTT
CASSFRDQPQHF
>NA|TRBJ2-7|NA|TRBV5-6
TGTGCCAGCAGAAGTCAGGGATACTACGAGCAGTACTTC
CASRSQGYYEQYF
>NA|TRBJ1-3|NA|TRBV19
TGTGCCAGTACCCCACAGGGCTCTGGAAACACCATATATTTT
CASTPQGSGNTIYF
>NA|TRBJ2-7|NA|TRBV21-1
TGTGCCAGCAGCAGCGAGGGCAGGGGGTCTGTGCGGAATTCCTACGAGCAGTACTTC
CASSSEGRGSVRNSYEQYF
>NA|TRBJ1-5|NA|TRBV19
TGTGCCAGTAGTCGACTCGTGGAACAGCCCCAGCATTTT
CASSRLVEQPQHF
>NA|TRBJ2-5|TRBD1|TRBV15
TGTGCCACCACTCGACTCAGGGGGCAACAAGAGACCCAGTACTTC
CATTRLRGQQETQYF
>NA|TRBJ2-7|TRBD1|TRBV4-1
TGCGCCAGCAGCCAAGGGGACAGGAGACACTACGAGCAGTACTTC
CASSQGDRRHYEQYF
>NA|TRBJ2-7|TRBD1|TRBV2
TGTGCCAGCAGTCGGGACAGGGAGGGCGAGCAGTACTTC
CASSRDREGEQYF
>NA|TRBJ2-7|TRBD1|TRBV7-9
TGTGCCAGCAGCCCTTTGGGACAGCCCTACGAGCAGTACTTC
CASSPLGQPYEQYF
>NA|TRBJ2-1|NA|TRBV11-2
TGTGCCAGCAGCACTGTGGCAGGGGATGTTAATGAGCAGTTCTTC
CASSTVAGDVNEQFF
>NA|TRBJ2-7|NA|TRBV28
TGTGCCAGCAGTTTCGTCGAGCAGTACTTC
CASSFVEQYF
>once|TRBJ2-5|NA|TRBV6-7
TGTGCCAGCACCACTGGGCGGAGGGAGGGGGGAGAGACCCAGTACTTC
CASTTGRREGGETQYF
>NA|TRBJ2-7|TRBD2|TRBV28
TGTGCCAGCAGTTCTCCTAGCGGGAGGGACTACGAGCAGTACTTC
CASSSPSGRDYEQYF
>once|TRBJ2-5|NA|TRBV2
TGTGCCAGCAGTGAATCGGGAGGGGGCCGGGCCCAGTACTTC
CASSESGGGRAQYF
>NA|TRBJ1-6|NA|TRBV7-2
TGTGCCAGCAGGCTGGGAGTCTATAATTCACCCCTCCACTTT
CASRLGVYNSPLHF